The 18 T cell receptor beta chains below come from one sample, sequenced in a study of tumor-infiltrating lymphocytes in primary liver carcinoma. RNA and DNA were co-extracted from about 20-30 mg of unsorted bulk tissue. The investigators made TCR beta cDNA from approximately 0.5 ug total RNA, using a constant-region primer. Modified slightly, ARM-PCR produced TCR beta libraries over three nested multiplex PCR rounds. Amplification in the first two PCR rounds was performed using TRBV1-TRBV30 forward primers and a C-beta reverse primer for around 9 cycles each. TCRdb re-derived calls from the multiplex PCR reads in MiXCR, one entry per CDR3 protein. Found here are approximately 120,000 distinct CDR3 sequences, 64% of them singletons; the top ten hold approximately 8%. Sequencing used liver tumor tissue from sampling region 3. Indicated subset: tumor region T3, left-lateral pole. Receptors originate from a woman aged 60 to 75 with primary liver carcinoma and hepatitis B virus infection.

As for this clonotype: A much bigger clone sits one base away, suggesting this may be a read error. The J gene is TRBJ2-2, the V gene TRBV12-3 or TRBV12-4; D perhaps matches TRBD1 (6 bases). V shed 4 bases and J shed 5 bases, with 11 bases lying between them. The CDR3 spans 14 residues. The CDR3 DNA follows: TGTGCCAGCAGTTCGACAGGTTCTACCGGGGAGCTGTTTTTT. Its protein product is CASSSTGSTGELFF.

Regarding this clonotype: A much more abundant neighbour one base away suggests this may be a read error. The rearrangement links TRBV10-3 to TRBJ2-5, with D perhaps matching TRBD1 (6 bases). This CDR3 has 12 residues. CDR1 is ENHRY and CDR2 is SYGVKD in the germline V gene. DNA for the CDR3: TGTACCATCTTGCCAGGGGAGGAGACCCAGTACTTC. Protein product: CTILPGEETQYF.

Remarks on this clonotype: It may be a read error: a sequence one base away is much more abundant. J is TRBJ2-7 and V is TRBV11-1, with a possible D match to TRBD1 (6 bases). The germline CDR1 and CDR2 sequences are SGHAT and FQDESV (reference sequence). The CDR3 runs to 15 residues. The chain's CDR3 is CVSSPTGRGAYGQYF. The CDR3 nucleotides read TGTGTCAGCAGCCCCACTGGCAGGGGTGCCTACGGGCAGTACTTC.

To note about this clonotype: Mismatch with germline at one junction end may stem from a read error. The rearrangement joins TRBV11-2 to TRBJ2-3; 9 bases line up with TRBD2. The length of the CDR3 is 17 residues. CDR1 and CDR2 (germline): SGHAT, FQNNGV. In DNA form, the CDR3 reads TGTTCCAGCAGCTTTTTAGCGGGAGTGATCAGCACAGATACGCAGTATTTT. It codes for CSSSFLAGVISTDTQYF.

This sequence joins TRBV6-5 and TRBJ2-1; TRBD2 might be the D (6 bases). V lost 11 bases to trimming and J lost 7 bases, with 21 bases between them. Germline CDR1 and CDR2: MNHEY and SVGAGI. CDR3 size: 14 residues. The CDR3: CAVSPGLSRNEQFF. Here the CDR3 DNA reads TGTGCCGTCAGTCCGGGACTCTCTAGGAATGAGCAGTTCTTC.

Concerning this clonotype: The junction and the germline gene differ at one end; a read error may be behind it. The rearrangement uses TRBV5-1 and TRBJ2-3, with 9 bases matching TRBD1. This CDR3 spans 16 amino acids. The germline gives CDR1 SGHRS, CDR2 YFSETQ. This chain's CDR3 is CASSLGGQGLTDTHYF. CDR3 coding DNA: TGCGCCAGCAGCTTGGGGGGACAGGGTCTCACAGATACGCACTATTTT.

About this clonotype: One end of the junction fails to match germline, which may point to a read error. The J gene is TRBJ1-6, the V gene TRBV6-1; no firm D call. There are 14 residues in the CDR3. In germline, CDR1 is MNHNS, CDR2 SASEGT. CDR3: CAGSDKTENSALHF. CDR3 nucleotides: TGTGCCGGCAGTGATAAGACGGAGAATTCAGCCCTCCACTTT.

In regard to this clonotype: The junction differs from germline at one of its ends, possibly a read error. This rearrangement joins TRBV4-1 to TRBJ2-1; TRBD2 aligns across 15 bases. CDR1 and CDR2 from the germline V gene are MGHRA and YSYEKL. This CDR3 has 21 amino acids. The CDR3 sequence is CVSSQERPGTSGRPSYNEQFF. CDR3 DNA sequence: TGCGTCAGCAGCCAAGAGCGCCCCGGGACTAGCGGGAGGCCCTCCTACAATGAGCAGTTCTTC.

J is TRBJ2-7 and V is TRBV5-1; 8 nucleotides align to TRBD1. CDR1 is SGHRS and CDR2 is YFSETQ in the germline V gene. The CDR3 contains 20 residues. V was clipped by 5 bases and J by 2 bases; unmatched bases: 24. The CDR3 loop is CASSLTVRTGSAPFPYEQYF. CDR3 sequence (DNA): TGCGCCAGCAGTCTGACGGTTCGGACAGGGTCGGCCCCGTTTCCCTACGAGCAGTACTTC.

About this clonotype itself: One end of the junction does not line up with germline, which may come from a read error. The rearrangement uses TRBV28 and TRBJ1-1, with a tentative D call TRBD1 (6 bases). The length of the CDR3 is 15 residues. Germline CDR1 MDHEN, CDR2 SYDVKM. The CDR3 nucleotides read TGTGCCAGCAGTTCGACAGGCGTTGAGAACACTGAAGCCTTCTTT. It yields the protein CASSSTGVENTEAFF.

The chain carries TRBV12-3 or TRBV12-4 and TRBJ1-2; 7 nucleotides align to TRBD1. CDR3 length equals 13 residues. The CDR3 loop is CDSTVTGAYGYTF. The CDR3 DNA sequence: TGTGATAGCACCGTTACAGGGGCCTATGGCTACACCTTC.

In regard to this clonotype: Mismatch with germline at one junction end may stem from a read error. The chain employs TRBV6-2 or TRBV6-3 and TRBJ2-4; the D call may be TRBD1 or TRBD2 (6 bases each). The CDR3 totals 17 residues. The germline V gene encodes CDR1 MNHEY and CDR2 SVGEGT. The CDR3, as DNA: TGTGCCAGCAGGGGTTACGGGTCGGGGGCTTCCAAAAACATTCATTACTTC. Encoded protein: CASRGYGSGASKNIHYF.

The chain uses TRBV29-1 and TRBJ2-3, with 11 bases fitting TRBD2. The CDR3 consists of 16 residues. Losses at the gene ends were 7 bases for V and 0 bases for J; bases not matched to a gene: 9. Germline-derived CDR1 and CDR2 are SQVTM and ANQGSEA. The CDR3 coding sequence is TGCAGCGCTAGGGGACTAGCGGAGTCTAGCACAGATACGCAGTATTTT. Translated: CSARGLAESSTDTQYF.

This sequence joins TRBV7-3 and TRBJ2-1; D is uncertain. Germline assignment: CDR1 SGHTA and CDR2 FQGTGA. The ends were cut back, 2 bases at V and 3 bases at J, with 11 bases in the middle. This CDR3 has 15 residues. CDR3 DNA sequence: TGTGCCAGCAGCTTATACCAGTCTGTCTACAATGAGCAGTTCTTC. It codes for CASSLYQSVYNEQFF.

The gene calls are TRBV28 and TRBJ2-5; 9 bases line up with TRBD2. Germline CDR1 and CDR2: MDHEN and SYDVKM. The CDR3 runs to 14 residues. Losses at the gene ends were 3 bases for V and 4 bases for J; bases not matched to a gene: 3. CDR3 in DNA: TGTGCCAGCAGTTTTGTGCGGGAGGGAGAGACCCAGTACTTC. Its translation is CASSFVREGETQYF.

Remarks on this clonotype: A read error is possible here, since a much larger clone lies one base away. The chain uses TRBV4-1 and TRBJ1-1; no reliable D call. The CDR3 has 16 residues. V lost 0 bases to trimming and J lost 0 bases, with 11 bases between them. Germline V gene sequence: CDR1 MGHRA, CDR2 YSYEKL. CDR3 coding DNA: TGCGCCAGCAGCCAAGAATTGACCTCCTTGAACACTGAAGCTTTCTTT. Encoded protein: CASSQELTSLNTEAFF.

On this clonotype: A read error is possible here, since a much larger clone lies one base away. This chain joins TRBV12-3 or TRBV12-4 and TRBJ1-5, with 9 nucleotides matching TRBD1. This CDR3 contains 15 residues. With V trimmed by 3 bases and J by 6 bases, 6 bases remained unmatched. The CDR3 DNA is TGTGCCAGCAGTTTCGGGACAGGGTGTGTTCAGCCCCAGCATTTT. Translating it yields CASSFGTGCVQPQHF.

Notes on this clonotype: The junction shows a germline mismatch at one end, possibly a read error. The chain has TRBV5-5 and TRBJ1-1, with D unclear. This CDR3 is 14 amino acids long. CDR1 SGHKS and CDR2 YYEKEE come from the germline V gene (reference sequence). In DNA form, the CDR3 reads TGTGCCGGCAGTTTTCCGACAAGGAACACTGAAGCTTTCTTT. Translation: CAGSFPTRNTEAFF.